The following is a T cell receptor (beta chain) sequence with its context. The target antigen is unknown. TCRdb re-called the reads through MiXCR, storing one row per CDR3 protein. The sample shows under 120,000 distinct CDR3 sequences, around 40% of them seen only once. This CDR3 region has 15 residues. Trimming stripped 2 bases from V and 7 bases from J, with 12 bases between. The V gene's germline CDR1 is KGHSH and CDR2 LQKENI. This sample stems from a study of T cell repertoires in cytomegalovirus infection. Study-wide findings and caveats: HLA-C-restricted CMV clonotypes gave the most frequent clonotype in two of eight donors.

The TCR originated in a human donor in good health (CMV status not recorded). Some clones in this sample may be carry-over from other donors' samples. This rearrangement joins TRBV18 to TRBJ1-6; possibly TRBD1 for D (5 bases). The sequenced sample was CD8+ T cells from cultured PBMCs, obtained from culture after CMV antigen stimulation. DNA of the CDR3: TGTGCCAGCTCACCAGAGGGGTTAAGGAATTCACCCCTCCACTTT. This codes for CASSPEGLRNSPLHF.